This record looks at one T cell receptor beta chain sequence and its context. Antigen: not known. The sorted Tregs were CD4+CD25+CD127-/low cells. Germline V gene sequence: CDR1 MGHRA, CDR2 YSYEKL. With 4 bases removed from V and 0 bases from J, the gap between germline ends came to 10 bases. The CDR3 is 15 residues long. Constant-region reverse primers amplified full-length variable regions, followed by semi-nested Nested Universal Primer A PCR. TCRdb recomputed calls from the 5' RACE reads with MiXCR, one row per CDR3 protein. The top ten clones hold 2.5% to 4% of a sample with 50,000 to 60,000 distinct CDR3 sequences, around 20% of them seen once. Whole-study results and caveats: Tumor memory CD4+ T cell TCR gene usage clustered with blood and lymph node memory CD4+ cells and lymph node naive CD4+ cells. Tumor Tregs overlapped most with tumor, then blood, naive CD4+ cells.

Sequencing input: tumor-infiltrating Tregs sorted from the breast tumor. This TCR derives from a female donor with breast cancer. V gene TRBV4-1 combines with J gene TRBJ1-3; D call uncertain. The chain's CDR3 is CASSRTAISGNTIYF. The CDR3 DNA sequence: TGCGCCAGCAGCCGTACAGCTATCTCTGGAAACACCATATATTTT.